Below, 30 T cell receptor beta chains from the same sample are listed, as sequenced in a study of cytomegalovirus exposure and HLA in healthy donors. Sequencing was performed with immunoSEQ multiplex PCR; in TCRdb, only in-frame clones are kept and a portion is missing. The sample includes some 150,000 clones, around nine tenths of them seen just once. The sequencing input was PBMCs. The source of these receptors is a man younger than 30 in good health and CMV-seronegative.

V and J are TRBV6-1 and TRBJ1-1; D may be TRBD1 (6 bases). The CDR3 is made up of 15 amino acids. With 10 bases removed from V and 2 bases from J, the gap between germline ends came to 20 bases. Germline CDR1 MNHNS, CDR2 SASEGT. Written as DNA, the CDR3 is TGTGCCAACAGGGAGGGGCTGGGCAGAAACACTGAAGCTTTCTTT. Translating gives CANREGLGRNTEAFF.

This sequence joins TRBV11-3 and TRBJ2-1; no firm D call. This CDR3 is built from 14 residues. Trimming removed 2 bases from V and 2 bases from J, with 7 bases in between. Germline CDR1 SGHNT, CDR2 YENEEA. CDR3 nucleotide sequence: TGTGCCAGCAGCTTATCCCCGGCCTACAATGAGCAGTTCTTC. This codes for CASSLSPAYNEQFF.

CDR3 sequence: CASSHREKLFF. CDR3 DNA: TGTGCCAGCAGCCACCGGGAAAAACTGTTTTTT. The chain employs TRBV14 and TRBJ1-4; D call uncertain. Germline assignment: CDR1 SGHDN and CDR2 FVKESK. The ends were cut back, 3 bases at V and 8 bases at J, with 4 bases in the middle. CDR3 length: 11 residues.

This chain uses TRBV27 with TRBJ1-2; possibly TRBD1 for D (6 bases). The CDR3 extends over 14 amino acids. Trimming left V 5 bases short and J 2 bases short, with 12 bases between. Germline V lookup: CDR1 MNHEY, CDR2 SMNVEV (reference sequence). The CDR3 spells CASSPGTHNYGYTF. Here the CDR3 DNA reads TGTGCCAGCAGTCCGGGGACACACAACTATGGCTACACCTTC.

The chain joins TRBV6-5 to TRBJ1-4, with D tentatively TRBD1 (6 bases). This CDR3 is 15 amino acids long. V lost 5 bases and J 6 bases, leaving 16 bases between the germline ends. Germline CDR1 reads MNHEY; CDR2 reads SVGAGI. The CDR3 here is CASSTWGGQDEKLFF. CDR3 nucleotide sequence: TGTGCCAGCAGTACCTGGGGGGGGCAGGATGAAAAACTGTTTTTT.

The chain links TRBV4-1 to TRBJ1-5, with 11 positions matching TRBD1. The CDR3 runs 16 residues. The germline V gene encodes CDR1 MGHRA and CDR2 YSYEKL. J gave up 0 bases and V 8 bases, and 6 bases lay outside the gene matches. CDR3 sequence reads: CASADRGRNSNQPQHF. The DNA of the CDR3 is TGCGCCAGCGCGGACAGGGGGCGGAATAGCAATCAGCCCCAGCATTTT.

The chain uses TRBV13 and TRBJ1-1; possible D gene TRBD1, 5 bases. Between the trimmed V and J ends, which lost 3 bases and 4 bases, there was a span of 12 bases. Germline V lookup: CDR1 PRHDT, CDR2 FYEKMQ (reference sequence). The CDR3 runs to 14 residues. CDR3 protein: CASSLSRRGTEAFF. CDR3 nucleotide sequence: TGTGCCAGCAGCTTGTCCAGGAGGGGCACTGAAGCTTTCTTT. The full variable domain, rest sourced from reference TRBV13 and TRBJ1-1, is AAGVIQSPRHLIKEKRETATLKCYPIPRHDTVYWYQQGPGQDPQFLISFYEKMQSDKGSIPDRFSAQQFSDYHSELNMSSLELGDSALYFCASSLSRRGTEAFFGQGTRLTVV.

The J gene is TRBJ1-3, the V gene TRBV5-6; the D gene is possibly TRBD1 (5 bases). The CDR3 length is 15 residues. Trimming left V 4 bases short and J 0 bases short, with 11 bases between. Germline V gives CDR1 SGHDT, CDR2 YYEEEE. CDR3 in DNA: TGTGCCAGCAGCCGCCGACAGACCTCTGGAAACACCATATATTTT. It is translated as CASSRRQTSGNTIYF.

This sequence joins TRBV5-1 and TRBJ2-2; a weak D match, TRBD2 (6 bases). Per the germline V gene, CDR1 is SGHRS and CDR2 is YFSETQ. V was cut by 0 bases and J by 5 bases, with 14 bases left in between. This CDR3 is 16 amino acids long. DNA of the CDR3: TGCGCCAGCAGCTTGGCCCTAGCGATGGGTACCGGGGAGCTGTTTTTT. Its protein product is CASSLALAMGTGELFF.

The CDR3 DNA reads TGTGCCAGCAGACCAAGGACAGGGATAAGGGAAAAACTGTTTTTT. Translation: CASRPRTGIREKLFF. The V gene is TRBV28, the J gene TRBJ1-4; TRBD1 matches at 8 bases. CDR1 and CDR2 from the germline V gene are MDHEN and SYDVKM. V shed 6 bases, J shed 8 bases, and the junction held 11 bases outside the gene matches. The CDR3 consists of 15 residues.

A note on this clone: Additional DNA sequences in this sample encode the identical CDR3. The V gene is TRBV7-9, the J gene TRBJ2-7; D not certain. Germline-derived CDR1 and CDR2 are SEHNR and FQNEAQ (reference sequence). The CDR3 is made up of 14 amino acids. Here the CDR3 reads CASSLAGDSYEQYV. The CDR3 bases are TGTGCCAGCAGCTTAGCAGGTGACTCCTACGAGCAATACGTC.

The V and J genes are TRBV10-1 and TRBJ2-2; no firm D call. The CDR3 runs to 13 residues. The germline V and J ends were trimmed by 2 bases and 5 bases, with 6 bases remaining between them. Germline-derived CDR1 and CDR2 are WNHNN and SYGVQD (reference sequence). The CDR3 DNA reads as TGCGCCAGCAGTGAGACTTATACCGGGGAGCTGTTTTTT. Amino acid sequence: CASSETYTGELFF.

The J gene is TRBJ2-7, the V gene TRBV11-2; D remains unclear. Germline values: CDR1 SGHAT, CDR2 FQNNGV. V lost 1 base and J lost 0, with 4 bases in between. This CDR3 contains 13 residues. The CDR3 here is CASSLGDSYEQYV. The CDR3 DNA is TGTGCCAGCAGCTTAGGGGACTCCTACGAGCAGTACGTC.

V and J are TRBV11-2 and TRBJ2-2; perhaps TRBD2 as D (5 bases). Trimming stripped 1 base from V and 0 bases from J, with 9 bases between. Germline CDR1 and CDR2: SGHAT and FQNNGV. This CDR3 has 16 amino acids. The CDR3 sequence is CASSLGRGTNTGELFF. The DNA for the CDR3 is TGTGCCAGCAGCTTAGGACGGGGTACGAACACCGGGGAGCTGTTTTTT.

On this clone itself: Other DNA sequences in this sample translate to the same CDR3. V gene TRBV5-1 combines with J gene TRBJ2-7, with 12 bases matching TRBD1. The CDR3 is made up of 14 amino acids. The V segment lost 4 bases and the J segment 4 bases; nucleotides outside the gene matches: 3. Germline-derived CDR1 and CDR2 are SGHRS and YFSETQ. The CDR3 spells CASSLGQGAYEQYF. The CDR3 nucleotides are TGCGCCAGCAGCCTGGGACAGGGGGCGTACGAGCAGTACTTC.

This chain connects TRBV18 to TRBJ2-2; D is unclear. Germline V CDR1 and CDR2: KGHSH, LQKENI. CDR3 length: 13 amino acids. V lost 1 base and J 6 bases, leaving 6 bases between the germline ends. As DNA, the CDR3 is TGTGCCAGCTCACCACTAGATTCCGGGGAGCTGTTTTTT. As protein: CASSPLDSGELFF.

The rearrangement uses TRBV10-1 and TRBJ1-2, with D uncertain. Trimming removed 8 bases from V and 4 bases from J, with 14 bases in between. Germline CDR1 reads WNHNN; CDR2 reads SYGVQD (reference sequence). The CDR3 has 13 residues. This CDR3 is CASSASGGYGYTF. The CDR3 bases are TGCGCCAGCTCGGCAAGCGGCGGCTATGGCTACACCTTC.

The V and J genes are TRBV6-1 and TRBJ1-3; D gene ambiguous. V lost 7 bases and J 1 base, leaving 8 bases between the germline ends. The CDR3 is 13 amino acids. In germline, CDR1 is MNHNS, CDR2 SASEGT. CDR3 loop: CASIGESGNTIYF. As DNA, the CDR3 is TGTGCCAGCATCGGGGAATCTGGAAACACCATATATTTT.

The gene calls are TRBV19 and TRBJ2-3; 9 bases are a match to TRBD2. This CDR3 is built from 18 residues. V dropped 1 base and J dropped 4; count of bases not matched to a gene: 12. CDR1 and CDR2 (germline): LNHDA, SQIVND (reference sequence). CDR3 in DNA: TGTGCCAGTAGTATAGCCCGTAGCGGGAGTTGGAGTGCAGATACGCAGTATTTT. Its protein is CASSIARSGSWSADTQYF. Filled out from reference TRBV19 and TRBJ2-3, the complete variable domain reads DGGITQSPKYLFRKEGQNVTLSCEQNLNHDAMYWYRQDPGQGLRLIYYSQIVNDFQKGDIAEGYSVSREKKESFPLTVTSAQKNPTAFYLCASSIARSGSWSADTQYFGPGTRLTVL.

This chain links TRBV4-1 with TRBJ1-1, with 9 nucleotides matching TRBD1. The J segment lost 13 bases and the V segment lost 0 bases, leaving 9 bases of the junction unmatched. The CDR3 loop spans 14 amino acids. Germline CDR1 reads MGHRA; CDR2 reads YSYEKL. DNA of the CDR3: TGCGCCAGCAGCCAAGATCTATGGGACAGGGTGGTTTTCTTT. Translated, it gives CASSQDLWDRVVFF.

This chain joins TRBV5-1 and TRBJ2-5; D may be TRBD2 (6 bases). The CDR3 spans 15 residues. V lost 0 bases to trimming and J lost 5 bases, with 14 bases between them. Germline V lookup: CDR1 SGHRS, CDR2 YFSETQ. This CDR3 reads CASSLGGSGGETQYF. CDR3 DNA sequence: TGCGCCAGCAGCTTGGGGGGCAGTGGAGGGGAGACCCAGTACTTC. Supplemented by reference TRBV5-1 and TRBJ2-5, the full variable domain reads KAGVTQTPRYLIKTRGQQVTLSCSPISGHRSVSWYQQTPGQGLQFLFEYFSETQRNKGNFPGRFSGRQFSNSRSEMNVSTLELGDSALYLCASSLGGSGGETQYFGPGTRLLVL.

This clone was detected only a few times. The chain has TRBV9 and TRBJ2-7, with D perhaps matching TRBD1 (7 bases). The V end lost 0 bases, the J end lost 1 base, and 17 bases lay between the germline ends. The CDR3 sequence is 17 residues long. The germline gives CDR1 SGDLS, CDR2 YYNGEE. This CDR3 is CASSVGTWAGGSYEQYF. The CDR3 DNA reads as TGTGCCAGCAGCGTAGGGACCTGGGCAGGGGGGTCCTACGAGCAGTACTTC.

This clone was recorded only once. The CDR3 sequence is CASTPTAPLAYNEQFF. In DNA form, the CDR3 reads TGTGCCAGTACCCCAACCGCCCCGTTAGCCTACAATGAGCAGTTCTTC. The chain links TRBV19 to TRBJ2-1; D not certain. The CDR3 is made up of 16 amino acids. V was pared by 7 bases and J by 2 bases, with 18 bases between. Germline loops: CDR1 LNHDA, CDR2 SQIVND (reference sequence). The complete variable domain, with remaining parts taken from reference TRBV19 and TRBJ2-1, reads DGGITQSPKYLFRKEGQNVTLSCEQNLNHDAMYWYRQDPGQGLRLIYYSQIVNDFQKGDIAEGYSVSREKKESFPLTVTSAQKNPTAFYLCASTPTAPLAYNEQFFGPGTRLTVL.

The chain joins TRBV6-1 to TRBJ2-5; 10 bases match TRBD1. V lost 3 bases, J lost 4 bases, and 5 bases stayed unmatched. CDR1 MNHNS and CDR2 SASEGT come from the germline V gene. CDR3 length equals 15 residues. This CDR3 reads CASSEGTGVRETQYF. The CDR3 region has the DNA TGTGCCAGCAGTGAGGGGACAGGGGTTAGAGAGACCCAGTACTTC.

The genes are TRBV19 and TRBJ2-7; TRBD2 agrees at 7 bases. Germline V lookup: CDR1 LNHDA, CDR2 SQIVND (reference sequence). The CDR3 contains 11 residues. The V and J ends lost 6 bases and 5 bases, in that order; junction bases with no gene match: 1. CDR3 sequence: CASRAGDEQYF. CDR3 coding DNA: TGTGCCAGTAGGGCGGGGGACGAGCAGTACTTC.

The J gene is TRBJ1-5, the V gene TRBV5-6; maybe TRBD1 (5 bases). In germline, CDR1 is SGHDT, CDR2 YYEEEE. This CDR3 region has 14 residues. Deletions cut 1 base from V and 3 bases from J, with 8 bases between. The CDR3, as DNA: TGTGCCAGCAGCTTGTACAGGAACAATCAGCCCCAGCATTTT. It encodes CASSLYRNNQPQHF.

This clone was observed once. The rearrangement links TRBV11-2 to TRBJ2-7; D is unclear. CDR1 is SGHAT and CDR2 is FQNNGV in the germline V gene. The ends were cut back, 2 bases at V and 1 base at J, with 12 bases in the middle. The CDR3 is made up of 15 amino acids. The CDR3 bases are TGTGCCAGCAGCTTAATCTCCACCAGTTCCTACGAGCAGTACTTC. Its translation: CASSLISTSSYEQYF. Using reference TRBV11-2 and TRBJ2-7 for the parts outside the CDR3, the full variable domain is EAGVAQSPRYKIIEKRQSVAFWCNPISGHATLYWYQQILGQGPKLLIQFQNNGVVDDSQLPKDRFSAERLKGVDSTLKIQPAKLEDSAVYLCASSLISTSSYEQYFGPGTRLTVT.

The CDR3 region is CASSQAGSGVAAKNIQYF. The CDR3 region has the DNA TGTGCCAGCAGCCAAGCAGGGTCGGGCGTTGCGGCCAAAAACATTCAGTACTTC. The V and J genes are TRBV11-2 and TRBJ2-4; D is perhaps TRBD1 (5 bases). Germline-derived CDR1 and CDR2 are SGHAT and FQNNGV. Trimming pared 5 bases from V and 1 base from J, leaving 21 bases between. This CDR3 spans 18 amino acids.

The V and J genes are TRBV28 and TRBJ2-1; 7 nucleotides line up with TRBD1. The germline V gene has CDR1 MDHEN and CDR2 SYDVKM. Losses at the gene ends were 5 bases for V and 0 bases for J; bases not matched to a gene: 4. The CDR3 has 15 residues. In DNA form, the CDR3 reads TGTGCCAGCAGTCCCGGACAGGACTCCTACAATGAGCAGTTCTTC. Its protein is CASSPGQDSYNEQFF.

This clone was seen once. The chain has TRBV5-1 and TRBJ2-1; D perhaps matches TRBD2 (6 bases). Germline values: CDR1 SGHRS, CDR2 YFSETQ. The CDR3 sequence is 14 residues long. V shed 5 bases and J shed 9 bases, with 18 bases lying between them. CDR3 sequence: CASRGGPGAAEQFF. The CDR3 DNA is TGCGCCAGCAGGGGGGGTCCCGGGGCGGCTGAGCAGTTCTTC.